A selection of T cell receptor beta chains follows, all from one sample in a study of shared clonotypes between healthy human individuals. Measured with immunoSEQ multiplex PCR; TCRdb has only the in-frame clones, and not every one. The data hold 2 million to 2.5 million clones, with about 92% observed a single time. Sequencing was done on a sample of naive CD8+ T cells from PBMCs. The receptors stem from a man in his late teens or twenties in good health. Some clones in this sample may be carry-over from other donors' samples. CDR3s include the opening cysteine and the closing phenylalanine or tryptophan. D genes are given only for firm matches. Size is stated for part of the rows, as once, few or many counts, or as a class when the clone is expanded.

15 | . | . | TRBJ2-1 | TRBV9 | CASSWVGSSYNEQFF | TGTGCCAGCAGCTGGGTGGGCTCCTCCTACAATGAGCAGTTCTTC
13 | . | . | TRBJ1-2 | TRBV19 | CASSARTVYGYTF | TGTGCCAGTAGTGCCCGGACAGTATATGGCTACACCTTC
16 | . | TRBD2 | TRBJ2-7 | TRBV5-4 | CASSLGLAGGRGEQYF | TGTGCCAGCAGCTTGGGACTAGCGGGAGGCCGGGGCGAGCAGTACTTC
13 | . | . | TRBJ2-7 | TRBV9 | CASSRTDSYEQYF | TGTGCCAGCAGCAGGACAGATTCCTACGAGCAGTACTTC
17 | . | . | TRBJ2-2 | TRBV4-1 | CASSQRHRDTNTGELFF | TGCGCCAGCAGCCAACGCCACAGGGATACGAACACCGGGGAGCTGTTTTTT
14 | . | TRBD2 | TRBJ2-2 | TRBV19 | CASSIGLAGGELFF | TGTGCCAGTAGTATTGGTCTAGCGGGAGGGGAGCTGTTTTTT
13 | . | . | TRBJ1-1 | TRBV2 | CASADRMNTEAFF | TGTGCCAGTGCCGACAGAATGAACACTGAAGCTTTCTTT
20 | . | . | TRBJ1-4 | TRBV19 | CASSGLLTEHERATNEKLFF | TGTGCCAGTAGTGGACTTCTGACAGAACACGAACGGGCAACTAATGAAAAACTGTTTTTT
13 | . | TRBD1 | TRBJ1-2 | TRBV7-9 | CASSQGGGVGYTF | TGTGCCAGCAGCCAGGGGGGCGGAGTCGGCTACACCTTC
16 | . | . | TRBJ1-5 | TRBV4-1 | CASSQGTREKAQPQHF | TGCGCCAGCAGCCAAGGTACGAGGGAAAAAGCCCAGCCCCAGCATTTT
13 | . | . | TRBJ2-1 | TRBV9 | CASSGTEDIEQFF | TGTGCCAGCAGCGGGACAGAGGATATCGAGCAGTTCTTC
17 | . | TRBD1 | TRBJ1-5 | TRBV27 | CASSFSFVPGGRQPQHF | TGTGCCAGCAGTTTCTCCTTCGTGCCAGGGGGACGTCAGCCCCAGCATTTT
15 | . | TRBD1 | TRBJ2-5 | TRBV7-6 | CASSSPGQGRETQYF | TGTGCCAGCAGCTCGCCGGGACAGGGTCGGGAGACCCAGTACTTC
17 | . | . | TRBJ2-2 | TRBV27 | CASISTNRRQNTGELFF | TGTGCCAGCATCTCCACTAACCGCAGACAGAACACCGGGGAGCTGTTTTTT
14 | . | . | TRBJ2-7 | TRBV7-2 | CASSSDLGYYEQYF | TGTGCCAGCAGCTCGGATTTGGGCTACTACGAGCAGTACTTC
15 | . | . | TRBJ1-5 | TRBV6-5 | CASSYSGTAGQPQHF | TGTGCCAGCAGTTACTCCGGGACCGCCGGGCAGCCCCAGCATTTT
15 | . | TRBD1 | TRBJ2-1 | TRBV2 | CASRMDRAPYNEQFF | TGTGCCAGCAGGATGGACAGGGCTCCCTACAATGAGCAGTTCTTC
15 | . | TRBD1 | TRBJ2-1 | TRBV29-1 | CSVEGDSVSYNEQFF | TGCAGCGTTGAAGGGGACAGCGTCTCCTACAATGAGCAGTTCTTC
14 | . | . | TRBJ2-3 | TRBV9 | CASSVAQGGHTQYF | TGTGCCAGCAGCGTAGCCCAGGGTGGACATACGCAGTATTTT
15 | once | TRBD1 | TRBJ2-7 | TRBV4-3 | CASSQAGTAYYEQYF | TGCGCCAGCAGCCAAGCCGGGACAGCCTACTACGAGCAGTACTTC
16 | few | . | TRBJ1-2 | TRBV28 | CASSLWDGGGVSGYTF | TGTGCCAGCAGTTTATGGGATGGTGGGGGCGTCTCAGGCTACACCTTC
11 | . | . | TRBJ2-7 | TRBV28 | CASSTTYEQYF | TGTGCCAGCAGTACAACCTACGAGCAGTACTTC
17 | . | TRBD2 | TRBJ2-1 | TRBV7-8 | CASSLVLAGALIDEQFF | TGTGCCAGCAGCTTAGTCCTAGCGGGAGCTCTTATCGATGAGCAGTTCTTC
16 | . | . | TRBJ2-3 | TRBV7-9 | CASSFPSGSGTDTQYF | TGTGCCAGCAGCTTTCCGTCAGGTAGCGGCACAGATACGCAGTATTTT
15 | . | . | TRBJ2-2 | TRBV13 | CASSPPTLNTGELFF | TGTGCCAGCAGCCCCCCAACCTTGAACACCGGGGAGCTGTTTTTT
14 | . | . | TRBJ1-2 | TRBV11-2 | CASSLYREFDGYTF | TGTGCCAGCAGCTTGTACAGGGAATTTGATGGCTACACCTTC
16 | . | . | TRBJ2-1 | TRBV11-3 | CASSLDSGPSYNEQFF | TGTGCCAGCAGCTTAGATAGCGGCCCCTCCTACAATGAGCAGTTCTTC
15 | . | TRBD1 | TRBJ1-3 | TRBV4-3 | CATSPDRGRGNTIYF | TGCGCCACCTCACCGGACAGGGGGCGAGGAAACACCATATATTTT
15 | . | TRBD1 | TRBJ1-2 | TRBV6-5 | CASSQDRAGSYGYTF | TGTGCCAGCAGTCAGGACAGGGCGGGGAGTTATGGCTACACCTTC
17 | . | TRBD2 | TRBJ2-2 | TRBV13 | CASSTAAGGSRPGELFF | TGTGCCAGCAGCACCGCGGCGGGAGGGTCAAGGCCCGGGGAGCTGTTTTTT
14 | . | TRBD1 | TRBJ2-1 | TRBV7-9 | CASRSGQGFNEQFF | TGTGCCAGCAGGTCGGGACAGGGTTTCAATGAGCAGTTCTTC
14 | . | . | TRBJ2-1 | TRBV27 | CASSFIGSYNEQFF | TGTGCCAGCAGTTTTATAGGCTCCTACAATGAGCAGTTCTTC
15 | . | . | TRBJ1-4 | TRBV7-2 | CASSFGTVVNEKLFF | TGTGCCAGCAGCTTCGGGACGGTAGTTAATGAAAAACTGTTTTTT
13 | . | . | TRBJ2-1 | TRBV27 | CASSYGSGNEQFF | TGTGCCAGCAGTTACGGGAGTGGCAATGAGCAGTTCTTC
12 | . | . | TRBJ2-7 | TRBV7-9 | CASSRTDYEQYF | TGTGCCAGCAGCCGAACAGATTACGAGCAGTACTTC
13 | . | . | TRBJ2-7 | TRBV5-6 | CASSLGWAYEQYF | TGTGCCAGCAGCTTGGGTTGGGCCTACGAGCAGTACTTC
15 | . | TRBD2 | TRBJ2-1 | TRBV7-3 | CASSPGTSGTDEQFF | TGTGCCAGCAGCCCCGGGACTAGCGGGACCGATGAGCAGTTCTTC
15 | . | TRBD2 | TRBJ2-7 | TRBV9 | CASSVQAGGAYEQYF | TGTGCCAGCAGCGTACAAGCGGGGGGTGCCTACGAGCAGTACTTC
15 | . | . | TRBJ2-4 | TRBV27 | CASSLSRAYVDIQYF | TGTGCCAGCAGTTTATCTCGGGCCTACGTGGACATTCAGTACTTC
15 | . | . | TRBJ1-1 | TRBV4-3 | CASSQDEGQTTEAFF | TGCGCCAGCAGCCAAGACGAGGGGCAGACCACTGAAGCTTTCTTT
15 | . | TRBD2 | TRBJ2-7 | TRBV7-2 | CASSPRAGGLYEQYF | TGTGCCAGCAGCCCCAGAGCGGGAGGGCTCTACGAGCAGTACTTC
14 | few | . | TRBJ1-1 | TRBV10-3 | CAISGQSPNTEAFF | TGTGCCATCAGTGGACAGAGCCCGAACACTGAAGCTTTCTTT
14 | . | TRBD1 | TRBJ1-3 | TRBV7-2 | CASSRDRGGNTIYF | TGTGCCAGCAGCCGCGACAGGGGTGGGAACACCATATATTTT
14 | . | . | TRBJ1-4 | TRBV6-1 | CASSDTWISEKLFF | TGTGCCAGCAGTGACACGTGGATTTCGGAAAAACTGTTTTTT
15 | once | . | TRBJ2-2 | TRBV28 | CASSPLQGSGGELFF | TGTGCCAGCAGTCCCCTTCAGGGGAGCGGCGGGGAGCTGTTTTTT
15 | once | . | TRBJ1-1 | TRBV9 | CASSAPREGIAEAFF | TGTGCCAGCAGCGCTCCGCGGGAGGGGATCGCTGAAGCTTTCTTT
14 | . | . | TRBJ2-3 | TRBV28 | CASRTRGYTDTQYF | TGTGCCAGCCGGACCCGGGGATACACAGATACGCAGTATTTT
16 | . | TRBD2 | TRBJ2-7 | TRBV14 | CASSEGSGNPSYEQYF | TGTGCCAGCAGCGAAGGTAGCGGGAACCCCTCCTACGAGCAGTACTTC
14 | . | . | TRBJ2-5 | TRBV7-9 | CASSPRTVQETQYF | TGTGCCAGCAGCCCAAGGACAGTACAAGAGACCCAGTACTTC
11 | . | . | TRBJ1-5 | TRBV4-3 | CASRGNQPQHF | TGCGCCAGCAGGGGCAATCAGCCCCAGCATTTT
20 | . | TRBD2 | TRBJ2-7 | TRBV4-3 | CASSQDGTGTSGTLSYEQYF | TGCGCCAGCAGCCAAGATGGGACAGGGACTAGCGGGACCCTCTCCTACGAGCAGTACTTC
15 | . | TRBD1 | TRBJ1-2 | TRBV6-5 | CASSPLTGSNYGYTF | TGTGCCAGCAGTCCGCTGACAGGGTCTAACTATGGCTACACCTTC
13 | . | . | TRBJ2-3 | TRBV28 | CASREVGQNTQYF | TGTGCCAGCAGGGAAGTTGGACAGAATACGCAGTATTTT
15 | . | TRBD1 | TRBJ1-6 | TRBV7-9 | CASSLATRGASPLHF | TGTGCCAGCAGCTTAGCGACCAGGGGGGCTTCACCCCTCCACTTT
14 | . | . | TRBJ1-2 | TRBV28 | CASSFFQGLYGYTF | TGTGCCAGCAGTTTTTTTCAGGGACTCTATGGCTACACCTTC
15 | . | TRBD1 | TRBJ1-4 | TRBV6-4 | CASSPTGTANEKLFF | TGTGCCAGCAGTCCCACCGGGACAGCTAATGAAAAACTGTTTTTT